This T cell receptor (beta chain) was recovered during a study of blood T cell repertoires in COVID-19. At the level of the study: Sample material is recorded as cDNA or gDNA derived from T cells, B-cell-depleted T cells, or PBMCs.

The table lists this clone with a few counts. The CDR3 covers 16 residues. V gave up 0 bases and J gave up 3 bases, with 12 bases separating them. The V gene's germline CDR1 is MRHNA and CDR2 SNTAGT. Under the authors' procedure: Reference gene primer amplification in the assay estimated nucleated cell counts. Clones were read by immunoSEQ multiplex PCR, and TCRdb kept only the in-frame ones, dropping some. V and J calls and clone size are copied from that table; D and trimming were computed from the DNA. Altogether about 47,000 clones are present, 84% being singletons, with the ten largest covering 2.5% to 3%.

This rearrangement joins TRBV6-4 to TRBJ1-3, with D perhaps matching TRBD1 (6 bases). This receptor was taken from a man aged 50-60 years with acute or convalescent COVID-19. Sequenced material: peripheral blood. The CDR3 nucleotides read TGTGCCAGCAGTGACTCAGGGGGAACAGATGGAAACACCATATATTTT. As protein: CASSDSGGTDGNTIYF.